These 11 T cell receptor beta chains were sequenced from one sample in a study of T cells in Graves' hyperthyroidism and ophthalmopathy (dated 2019 in TCRdb). The library was obtained by multiplex PCR. Sequencing was carried out with an Illumina HiSeq 2000. The TCR beta CDR3 regions were amplified from the RNA transcripts. The TCR CDR3 was subjected to a first round of RT-PCR using the HTBI primer set and the Qiagen OneStep RT-PCR kit. TCRdb redid the processing of the public reads, applying fastp at Q25 and MiXCR, and retained in-frame beta chains. Each CDR3 protein appears once, grouped with its most common genes and DNA. The sample has under 400,000 distinct CDR3 sequences on record, approximately 22% of them singletons. The biggest ten clones account for less than 65% of the sample. The specimen was blood. These receptors were collected from a woman between 50 and 59 years old with Graves' hyperthyroidism.

The table lists this clonotype with many counts. The chain combines TRBV28 with TRBJ1-2; 8 bases are shared with TRBD1. The V gene's germline CDR1 is MDHEN and CDR2 SYDVKM. The CDR3 has 13 residues. The V and J ends lost 5 bases and 4 bases, in that order; junction bases with no gene match: 3. The CDR3 DNA is TGTGCCAGCAGTCCCACAGGGGGCTATGGCTACACCTTC. It translates to CASSPTGGYGYTF.

This clonotype was detected ten times or more. This rearrangement joins TRBV7-9 to TRBJ2-2; unclear D gene. V dropped 7 bases and J dropped 1 base, with 13 bases sitting between them. Germline CDR1 SEHNR, CDR2 FQNEAQ (reference sequence). The CDR3 covers 15 residues. CDR3 nucleotide sequence: TGTGCCAGCATCCAATCGACGGGGAACACCGGGGAGCTGTTTTTT. It is translated as CASIQSTGNTGELFF.

This clonotype showed up just a few times. J is TRBJ2-3 and V is TRBV6-2 or TRBV6-3; D is perhaps TRBD1 or TRBD2 (7 bases each). V was shortened by 6 bases and J by 4 bases, with 17 bases between the two germline ends. Per the germline V gene, CDR1 is MNHEY and CDR2 is SVGEGT. The CDR3 consists of 15 residues. In nucleotides, the CDR3 is TGTGCCAGCAGAGCGACAGGGAGGGGCGCAGATACGCAGTATTTT. Amino acid sequence: CASRATGRGADTQYF.

This clonotype has a count of ten or more. A junction boundary mismatches the germline segment, possibly from a read error. The gene calls are TRBV2 and TRBJ2-2; 14 bases map to TRBD2. Germline CDR1 reads SNHLY; CDR2 reads FYNNEI. The length of the CDR3 is 16 residues. The CDR3 loop reads CASREGLAGGLMKLFF. The CDR3 DNA reads as TGTGCCAGCAGGGAAGGACTAGCGGGAGGCTTGATGAAGCTGTTTTTT.

V is TRBV29-1 and J is TRBJ1-6; weak D call: TRBD1 (5 bases). V lost 5 bases and J 8 bases, leaving 25 bases between the germline ends. Germline V gene data show CDR1 as SQVTM and CDR2 as ANQGSEA. The CDR3 spans 17 residues. The CDR3 bases are TGCAGCGTTCAACCCAATCACCTGGGACTCGTAGATTCACCCCTCCACTTT. Residues: CSVQPNHLGLVDSPLHF.

At least ten counts were recorded for this clonotype. The rearrangement uses TRBV6-5 and TRBJ2-7; 10 bases are a match to TRBD1. V lost 2 bases, J lost 3 bases, and 4 bases stayed unmatched. Per germline, CDR1 MNHEY and CDR2 SVGAGI. This CDR3 region has 15 residues. CDR3 sequence reads: CASSYSRDRGYEQYF. CDR3 sequence (DNA): TGTGCCAGCAGTTACAGTCGGGACAGGGGCTACGAGCAGTACTTC.

This clonotype was detected ten times or more. This chain uses TRBV9 with TRBJ2-7; D remains unclear. Germline V gene data show CDR1 as SGDLS and CDR2 as YYNGEE. V lost 4 bases and J 0 bases, leaving 14 bases between the germline ends. The CDR3 length is 15 residues. CDR3 amino acids: CASSPSWVRSYEQYF. The DNA of the CDR3 is TGTGCCAGCAGCCCGAGCTGGGTGCGCTCCTACGAGCAGTACTTC.

Many counts were recorded for this clonotype. The V gene is TRBV20-1, the J gene TRBJ2-7; D is unclear. Trimming shortened V by 3 bases and J by 3 bases, and 3 bases separated the two germline ends. The germline gives CDR1 DFQATT, CDR2 SNEGSKA (reference sequence). This CDR3 is 10 amino acids long. This CDR3 reads CSARDYEQYF. The CDR3 region has the DNA TGCAGTGCTAGGGACTACGAGCAGTACTTC.

The chain links TRBV12-3 or TRBV12-4 to TRBJ2-7; D gene unclear. V gave up 6 bases and J gave up 9 bases, with 12 bases separating them. This CDR3 has 11 residues. The CDR3 spells CASSSNKRQYF. In DNA form, the CDR3 reads TGTGCCAGCAGCTCCAACAAGCGGCAGTACTTC.

This clonotype has more than one count but fewer than ten. A read error is possible here, since a much larger clone lies one base away. The chain joins TRBV28 to TRBJ2-6; weak D call: TRBD1 (5 bases). Per germline, CDR1 MDHEN and CDR2 SYDVKM. CDR3 size: 14 residues. The CDR3 nucleotides read TGTGCCACGTCGACGGGCCCTGGGGCCGACGTCCTGACTTTC. Translated, it gives CATSTGPGADVLTF.

This clonotype has more than one count but fewer than ten. The chain carries TRBV7-9 and TRBJ1-5; 11 bases are a match to TRBD1. J gave up 6 bases and V 3 bases, and 10 bases lay outside the gene matches. The CDR3 contains 17 residues. CDR1 is SEHNR and CDR2 is FQNEAQ in the germline V gene (reference sequence). The CDR3: CASSLGAGTGGGQPQHF. In DNA form, the CDR3 reads TGTGCCAGCAGCTTGGGGGCCGGGACAGGGGGAGGTCAGCCCCAGCATTTT.